The entry below gives a single T cell receptor (beta chain) sequence along with its context. This entry is derived from a study of identical twins. Losses at the gene ends were 4 bases for V and 7 bases for J; bases not matched to a gene: 3. CDR1 is SEHNR, CDR2 FQNEAQ, per germline (reference sequence). The CDR3 sequence is 13 residues long. One entry per CDR3 protein results from TCRdb running MiXCR on the 5' RACE reads. The sample lists approximately 500,000 distinct CDR3 sequences; roughly 15% were seen once. The same data also contributed to another study, on yellow fever vaccine responses in identical twins.

This receptor was obtained from a woman aged 18-30 years in good health. The sequenced sample consisted of CD4+ T cells sorted from blood. The J gene is TRBJ1-2, the V gene TRBV7-9, with 10 bases identical to TRBD1. The CDR3 DNA is TGTGCCAGCAGCTGGGACAGGGGAGGTGGCTACACCTTC. Its translation is CASSWDRGGGYTF.